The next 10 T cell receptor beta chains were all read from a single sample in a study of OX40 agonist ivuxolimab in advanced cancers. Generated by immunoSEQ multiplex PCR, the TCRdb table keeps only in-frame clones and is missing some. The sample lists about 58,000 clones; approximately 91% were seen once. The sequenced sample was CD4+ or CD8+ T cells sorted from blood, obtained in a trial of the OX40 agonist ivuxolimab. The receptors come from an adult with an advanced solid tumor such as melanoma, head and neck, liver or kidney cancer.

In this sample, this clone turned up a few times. As DNA, the CDR3 is TGTGCCAGTAGTACCATCTATACTTCGAACACTGAAGCTTTCTTT. As protein: CASSTIYTSNTEAFF. The rearrangement links TRBV19 to TRBJ1-1; D is unclear. CDR1 is LNHDA and CDR2 is SQIVND in the germline V gene (reference sequence). Trimming shortened V by 4 bases and J by 1 base, and 13 bases separated the two germline ends. This CDR3 is built from 15 residues.

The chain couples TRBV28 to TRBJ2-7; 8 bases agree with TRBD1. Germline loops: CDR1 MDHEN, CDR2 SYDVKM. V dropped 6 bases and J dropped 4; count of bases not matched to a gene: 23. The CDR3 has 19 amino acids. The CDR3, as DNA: TGTGCCAGCAGCCCCCTCACCCCCCTGGCAGGGGGCGATAGTTACGAGCAGTACTTC. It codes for CASSPLTPLAGGDSYEQYF.

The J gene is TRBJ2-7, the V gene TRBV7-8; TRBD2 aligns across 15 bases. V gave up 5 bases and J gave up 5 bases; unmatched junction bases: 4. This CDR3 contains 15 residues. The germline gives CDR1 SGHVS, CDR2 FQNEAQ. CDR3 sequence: CASSEGLAGGNEQYF. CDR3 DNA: TGTGCCAGCAGCGAGGGACTAGCGGGAGGTAACGAGCAGTACTTC.

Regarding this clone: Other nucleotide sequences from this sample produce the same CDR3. The CDR3 sequence is CASSQGRAGYEQYF. Here the CDR3 DNA reads TGCGCCAGCAGCCAGGGACGGGCCGGCTACGAGCAGTACTTC. The rearrangement uses TRBV4-3 and TRBJ2-7; D is perhaps TRBD1 or TRBD2 (5 bases each). The CDR3 runs 14 residues. Germline V gives CDR1 LGHNA, CDR2 YSLEER. V was shortened by 3 bases and J by 3 bases, with 12 bases between the two germline ends.

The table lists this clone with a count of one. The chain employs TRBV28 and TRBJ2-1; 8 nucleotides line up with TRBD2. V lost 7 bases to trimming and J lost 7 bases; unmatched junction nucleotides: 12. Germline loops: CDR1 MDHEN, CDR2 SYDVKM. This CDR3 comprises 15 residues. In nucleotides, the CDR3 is TGTGCCAGCACCCACTCCGGGAGGGAGGCGAATGAGCAGTTCTTC. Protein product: CASTHSGREANEQFF.

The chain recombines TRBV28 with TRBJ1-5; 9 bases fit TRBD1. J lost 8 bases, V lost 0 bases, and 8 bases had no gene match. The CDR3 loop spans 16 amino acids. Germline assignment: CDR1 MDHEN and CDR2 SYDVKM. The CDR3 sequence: CASSLWDRGEVKPQHF. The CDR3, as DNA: TGTGCCAGCAGTTTATGGGACAGGGGCGAAGTAAAGCCCCAGCATTTT.

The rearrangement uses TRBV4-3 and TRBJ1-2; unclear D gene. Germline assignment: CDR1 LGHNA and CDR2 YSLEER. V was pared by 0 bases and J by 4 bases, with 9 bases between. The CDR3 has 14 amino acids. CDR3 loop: CASSQERAGYGYTF. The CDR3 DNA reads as TGCGCCAGCAGCCAAGAAAGGGCCGGCTATGGCTACACCTTC.

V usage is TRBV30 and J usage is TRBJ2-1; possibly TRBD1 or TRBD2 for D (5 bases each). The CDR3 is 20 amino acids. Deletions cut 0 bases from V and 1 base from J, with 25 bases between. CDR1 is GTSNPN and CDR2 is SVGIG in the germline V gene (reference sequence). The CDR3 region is CAWSVSPGASSQRSYNEQFF. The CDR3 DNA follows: TGTGCCTGGAGTGTGTCCCCCGGGGCGTCTTCTCAGCGGTCCTACAATGAGCAGTTCTTC.

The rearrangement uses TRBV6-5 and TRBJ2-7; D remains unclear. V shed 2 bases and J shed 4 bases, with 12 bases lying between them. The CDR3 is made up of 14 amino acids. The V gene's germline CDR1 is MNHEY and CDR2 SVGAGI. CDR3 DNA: TGTGCCAGCAGTTACCTTGACAACTCTTACGAGCAGTACTTC. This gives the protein CASSYLDNSYEQYF.

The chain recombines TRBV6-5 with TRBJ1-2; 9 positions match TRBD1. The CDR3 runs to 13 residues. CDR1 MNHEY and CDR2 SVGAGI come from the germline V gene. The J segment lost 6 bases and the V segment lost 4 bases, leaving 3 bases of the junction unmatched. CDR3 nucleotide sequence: TGTGCCAGCAGTTGGGACAGGGACGATGGCTACACCTTC. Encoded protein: CASSWDRDDGYTF.